The clone carrying this T cell receptor beta chain appeared a single time. What it binds is unknown. Through a sample-barcoded 5' primer and a J-beta primer mix, a second PCR was run for roughly 7 to 11 cycles. Each TCR beta cDNA got a 12-nucleotide random molecular identifier. One entry per CDR3 protein, called by TCRdb with MiXCR from the 5' RACE reads. The data show 650,000 to 900,000 distinct CDR3 sequences, approximately 59% seen once. Germline loops: CDR1 MNHEY, CDR2 SVGEGT. The CDR3 length is 16 residues. The sample comes from a study of blood T cells in healthy people across ages. Overall study findings and caveats: Diversity was higher, and naive CD4+ cells more numerous, in long-lived donors than in aged donors.

The origin of this receptor is a man under 40 in good health. The sample taken for sequencing was blood. The chain links TRBV6-2 or TRBV6-3 to TRBJ2-7, with 7 bases that match TRBD1. The better agreement between TRBJ2-4 and the DNA end casts doubt on the J call. CDR3 sequence: CASSLYEGASKNIQYF. CDR3 DNA: TGTGCCAGCAGTTTGTATGAGGGGGCCTCCAAAAACATTCAGTACTTC.